This entry concerns a single T cell receptor beta chain. Per the original methods: Amplification from reference gene primers served as the basis for estimated nucleated cell counts. Assay used: immunoSEQ multiplex PCR; TCRdb lists only in-frame clones, some missing. V and J calls and clone size are copied from that table; D and trimming were computed from the DNA. The table has roughly 230,000 clones, approximately 83% seen once. The entry originates in a study of blood T cell repertoires in COVID-19. Looking at the study overall: The cDNA or gDNA used as material had been derived from T cells, B-cell-depleted T cells, or PBMCs.

The CDR3 has 15 residues. Germline V CDR1 and CDR2: SGHRS, YFSETQ. V was pared by 2 bases and J by 5 bases, with 8 bases of the junction left unmatched. Recruits, aged about 18 to 90 years, lived in 24 US areas. Two consecutive negative NP/OP PCR tests, clearance, or resolved symptoms defined Cohort 3 recovery. The chain employs TRBV5-1 and TRBJ1-1; 8 nucleotides align to TRBD1. This clonotype was sampled from a man aged 50 or older who had recovered from COVID-19. Sequencing was carried out using PBMCs or T cells enriched from blood (not recorded which). In DNA, the CDR3 is TGCGCCAGCAGCTTAAGGCAGGGGGCGCAAACTGAAGCTTTCTTT. Protein product: CASSLRQGAQTEAFF.